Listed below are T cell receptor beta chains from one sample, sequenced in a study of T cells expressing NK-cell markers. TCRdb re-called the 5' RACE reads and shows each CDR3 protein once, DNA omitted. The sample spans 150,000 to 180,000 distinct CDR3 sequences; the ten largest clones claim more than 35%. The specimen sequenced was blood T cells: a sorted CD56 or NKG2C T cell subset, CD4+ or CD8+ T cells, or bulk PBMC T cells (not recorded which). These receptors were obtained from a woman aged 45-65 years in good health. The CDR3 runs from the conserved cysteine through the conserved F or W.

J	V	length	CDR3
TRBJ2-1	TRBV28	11	CASIGDNEQFF
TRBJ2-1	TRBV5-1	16	CASSLAAGAAYNEQFF
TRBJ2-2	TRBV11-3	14	CASSSRTGTGELFF
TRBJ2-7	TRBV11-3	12	CASKGYAYEQYF
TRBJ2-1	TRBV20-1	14	CSARLPLLGNEQFF
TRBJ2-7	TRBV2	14	CASSSTGQTYEQYF
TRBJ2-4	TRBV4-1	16	CASSPGVGVAKNIQYF
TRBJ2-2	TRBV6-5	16	CASTRLAGEATGELFF
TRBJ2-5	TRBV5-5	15	CASSLWNSLQETQYF
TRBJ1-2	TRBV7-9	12	CASSLDGGPDTF
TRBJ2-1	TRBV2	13	CASSDESYNEQFF
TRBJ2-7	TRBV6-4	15	CASSPGLADAYEQYF
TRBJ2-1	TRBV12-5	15	CASGTAGTSGVEQFF
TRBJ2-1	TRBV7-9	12	CATRNNRDEQFF
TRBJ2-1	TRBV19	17	CASSIRDSGSSYNEQFF
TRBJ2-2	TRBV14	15	CASSHEEGGTGELFF
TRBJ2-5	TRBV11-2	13	CASSLGFQETQYF
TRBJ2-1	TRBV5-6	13	CASSLDGFNEQFF
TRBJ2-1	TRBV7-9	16	CASSTWTSGRANEQFF
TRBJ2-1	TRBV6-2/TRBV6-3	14	CASSYGRLAGDQFF
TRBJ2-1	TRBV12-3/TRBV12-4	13	CASSPTSYNEQFF
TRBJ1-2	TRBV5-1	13	CASREDPTYGYTF
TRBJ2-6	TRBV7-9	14	CASKDSSGANVLTF
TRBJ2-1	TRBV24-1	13	CATRGLTYNEQFF
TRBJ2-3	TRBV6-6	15	CASSYLGRNADTQYF
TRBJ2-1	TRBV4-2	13	CASSVTGGNEQFF
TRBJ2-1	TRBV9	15	CASSPSDGRHNEQFF
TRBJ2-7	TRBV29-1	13	CSVIPGGSYEQYF